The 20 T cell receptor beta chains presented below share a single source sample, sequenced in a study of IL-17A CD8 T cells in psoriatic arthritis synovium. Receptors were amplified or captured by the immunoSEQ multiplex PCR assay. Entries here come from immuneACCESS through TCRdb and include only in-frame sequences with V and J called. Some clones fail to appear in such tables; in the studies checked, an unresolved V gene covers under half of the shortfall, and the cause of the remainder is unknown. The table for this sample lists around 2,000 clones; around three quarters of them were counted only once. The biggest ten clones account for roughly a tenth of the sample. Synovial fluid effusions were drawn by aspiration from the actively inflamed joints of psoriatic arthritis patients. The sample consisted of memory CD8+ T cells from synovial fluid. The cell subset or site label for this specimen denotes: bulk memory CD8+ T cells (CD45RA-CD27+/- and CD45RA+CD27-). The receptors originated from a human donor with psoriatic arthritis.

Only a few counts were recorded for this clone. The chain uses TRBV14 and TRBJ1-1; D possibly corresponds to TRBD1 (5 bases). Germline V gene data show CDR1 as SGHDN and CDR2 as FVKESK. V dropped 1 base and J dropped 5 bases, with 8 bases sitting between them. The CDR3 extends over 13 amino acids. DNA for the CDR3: TGTGCCAGCAGCCAAGGGGGGATAACTGAAGCTTTCTTT. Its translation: CASSQGGITEAFF.

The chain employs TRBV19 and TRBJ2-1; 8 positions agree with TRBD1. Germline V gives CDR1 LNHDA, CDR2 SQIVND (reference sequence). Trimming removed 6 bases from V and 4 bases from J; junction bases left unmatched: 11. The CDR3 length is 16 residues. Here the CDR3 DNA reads TGTGCCAGTAGCCTGACAGGGGTGGGGACTTACAATGAGCAGTTCTTC. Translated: CASSLTGVGTYNEQFF.

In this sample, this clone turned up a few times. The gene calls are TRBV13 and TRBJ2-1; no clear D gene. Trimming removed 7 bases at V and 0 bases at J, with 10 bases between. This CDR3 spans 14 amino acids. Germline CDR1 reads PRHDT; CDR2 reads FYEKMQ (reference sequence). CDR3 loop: CASTFGSSYNEQFF. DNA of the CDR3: TGTGCCAGCACCTTCGGTAGCTCCTACAATGAGCAGTTCTTC.

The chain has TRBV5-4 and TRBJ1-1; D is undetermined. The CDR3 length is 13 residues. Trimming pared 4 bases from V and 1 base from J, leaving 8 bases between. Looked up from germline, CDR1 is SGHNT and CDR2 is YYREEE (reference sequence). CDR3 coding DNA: TGTGCCAGCAGCCCTGACAAGAACACTGAAGCTTTCTTT. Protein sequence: CASSPDKNTEAFF.

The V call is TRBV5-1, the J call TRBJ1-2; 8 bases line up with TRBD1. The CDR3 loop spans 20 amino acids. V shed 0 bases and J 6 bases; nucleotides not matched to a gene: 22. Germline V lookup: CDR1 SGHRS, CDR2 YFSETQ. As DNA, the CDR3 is TGCGCCAGCAGCTTGGATCATCCCCACTGGACAGGGATGGGTCTGGATGGCTACACCTTC. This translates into CASSLDHPHWTGMGLDGYTF. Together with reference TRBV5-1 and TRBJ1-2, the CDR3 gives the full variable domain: KAGVTQTPRYLIKTRGQQVTLSCSPISGHRSVSWYQQTPGQGLQFLFEYFSETQRNKGNFPGRFSGRQFSNSRSEMNVSTLELGDSALYLCASSLDHPHWTGMGLDGYTFGSGTRLTVV.

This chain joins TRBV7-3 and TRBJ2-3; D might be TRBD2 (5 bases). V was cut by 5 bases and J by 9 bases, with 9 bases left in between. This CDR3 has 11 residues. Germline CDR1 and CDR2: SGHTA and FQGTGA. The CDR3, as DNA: TGTGCCAGCAGCGGCACGGGGACGCAGTATTTT. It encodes CASSGTGTQYF.

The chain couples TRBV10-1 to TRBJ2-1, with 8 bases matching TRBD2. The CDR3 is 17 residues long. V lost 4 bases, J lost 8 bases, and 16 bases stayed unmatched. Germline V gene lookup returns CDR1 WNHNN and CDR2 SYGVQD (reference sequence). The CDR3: CASSVATSALLGDEQFF. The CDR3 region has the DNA TGCGCCAGCAGTGTGGCGACTAGCGCCCTGCTCGGGGATGAGCAGTTCTTC.

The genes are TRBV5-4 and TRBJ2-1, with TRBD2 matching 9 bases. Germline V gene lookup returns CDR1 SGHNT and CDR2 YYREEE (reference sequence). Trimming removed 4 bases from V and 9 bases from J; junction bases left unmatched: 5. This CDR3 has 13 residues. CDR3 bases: TGTGCCAGCAGCGAAGGGACTAGCTCTGAGCAGTTCTTC. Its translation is CASSEGTSSEQFF. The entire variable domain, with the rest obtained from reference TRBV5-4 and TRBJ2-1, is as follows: ETGVTQSPTHLIKTRGQQVTLRCSSQSGHNTVSWYQQALGQGPQFIFQYYREEENGRGNFPPRFSGLQFPNYSSELNVNALELDDSALYLCASSEGTSSEQFFGPGTRLTVL.

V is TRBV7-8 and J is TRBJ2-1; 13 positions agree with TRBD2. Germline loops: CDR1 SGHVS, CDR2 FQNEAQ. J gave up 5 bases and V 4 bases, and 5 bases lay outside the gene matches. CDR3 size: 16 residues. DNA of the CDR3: TGTGCCAGCAGCTCTGGACTAGCGGGAGTTCACAATGAGCAGTTCTTC. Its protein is CASSSGLAGVHNEQFF.

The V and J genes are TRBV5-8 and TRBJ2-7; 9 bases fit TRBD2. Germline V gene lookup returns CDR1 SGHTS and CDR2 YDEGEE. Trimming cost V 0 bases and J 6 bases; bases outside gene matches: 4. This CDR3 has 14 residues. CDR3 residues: CASSLVSGRFEQYF. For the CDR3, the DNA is TGTGCCAGCAGCTTGGTTAGCGGGAGATTCGAGCAGTACTTC.

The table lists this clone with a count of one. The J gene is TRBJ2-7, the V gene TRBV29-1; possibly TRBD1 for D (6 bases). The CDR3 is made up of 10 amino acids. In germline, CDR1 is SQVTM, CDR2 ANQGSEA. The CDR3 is CRITGCEQYF. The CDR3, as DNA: TGCAGGATAACAGGGTGTGAGCAGTACTTC.

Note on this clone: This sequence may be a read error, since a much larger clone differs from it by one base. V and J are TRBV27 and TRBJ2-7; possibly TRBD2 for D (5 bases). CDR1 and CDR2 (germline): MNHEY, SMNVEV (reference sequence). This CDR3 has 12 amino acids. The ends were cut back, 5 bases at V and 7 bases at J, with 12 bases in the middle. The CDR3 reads CASSRGRGEQYF. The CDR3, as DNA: TGTGCCAGCAGTAGAGGCCGGGGTGAGCAGTACTTC.

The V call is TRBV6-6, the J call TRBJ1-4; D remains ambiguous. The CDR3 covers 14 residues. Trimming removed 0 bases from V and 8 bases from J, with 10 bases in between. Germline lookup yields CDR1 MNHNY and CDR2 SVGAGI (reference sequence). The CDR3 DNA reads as TGTGCCAGCAGTTACTCAGGGAGTGAGGAAAAACTGTTTTTT. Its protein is CASSYSGSEEKLFF.

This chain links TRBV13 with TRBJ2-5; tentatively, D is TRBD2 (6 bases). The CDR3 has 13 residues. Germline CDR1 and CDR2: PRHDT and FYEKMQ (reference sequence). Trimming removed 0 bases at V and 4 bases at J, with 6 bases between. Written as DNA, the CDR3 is TGTGCCAGCAGCTTAGGGGGGGGAGAGACCCAGTACTTC. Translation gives CASSLGGGETQYF.

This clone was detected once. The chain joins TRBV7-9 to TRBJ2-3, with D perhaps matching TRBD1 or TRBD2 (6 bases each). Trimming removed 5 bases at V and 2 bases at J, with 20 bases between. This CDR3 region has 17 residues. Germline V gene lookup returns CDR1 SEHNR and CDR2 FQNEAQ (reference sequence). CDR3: CASSPTKGGLFTDTQYF. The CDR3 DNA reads TGTGCCAGCAGCCCAACTAAGGGGGGCCTCTTCACAGATACGCAGTATTTT.

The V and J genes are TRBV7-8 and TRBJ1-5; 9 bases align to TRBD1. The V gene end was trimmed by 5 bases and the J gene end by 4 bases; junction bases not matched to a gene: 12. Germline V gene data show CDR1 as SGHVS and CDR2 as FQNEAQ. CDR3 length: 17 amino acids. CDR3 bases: TGTGCCAGCAGCGAGCTACCGGGACAGGGCCGTAATCAGCCCCAGCATTTT. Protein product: CASSELPGQGRNQPQHF.

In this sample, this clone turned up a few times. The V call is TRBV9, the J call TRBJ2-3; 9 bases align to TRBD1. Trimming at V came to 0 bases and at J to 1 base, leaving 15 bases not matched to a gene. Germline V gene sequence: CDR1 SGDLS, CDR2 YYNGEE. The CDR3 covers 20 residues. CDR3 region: CASSVEGTGSLSLGTDTQYF. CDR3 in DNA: TGTGCCAGCAGCGTAGAGGGGACAGGGTCCCTTTCATTGGGCACAGATACGCAGTATTTT.

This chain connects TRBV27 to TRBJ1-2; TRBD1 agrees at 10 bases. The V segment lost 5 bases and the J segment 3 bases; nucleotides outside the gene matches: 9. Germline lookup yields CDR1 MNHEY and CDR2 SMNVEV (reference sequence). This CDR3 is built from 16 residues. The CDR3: CASSPMTGGADYGYTF. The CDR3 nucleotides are TGTGCCAGCAGTCCGATGACAGGGGGCGCCGACTATGGCTACACCTTC.

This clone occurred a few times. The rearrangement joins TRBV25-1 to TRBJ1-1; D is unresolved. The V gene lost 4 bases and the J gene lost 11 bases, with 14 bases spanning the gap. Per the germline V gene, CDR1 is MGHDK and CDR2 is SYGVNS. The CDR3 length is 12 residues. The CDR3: CASSGVSREAFF. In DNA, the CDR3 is TGTGCCAGCAGTGGTGTTTCGAGGGAGGCTTTCTTT.

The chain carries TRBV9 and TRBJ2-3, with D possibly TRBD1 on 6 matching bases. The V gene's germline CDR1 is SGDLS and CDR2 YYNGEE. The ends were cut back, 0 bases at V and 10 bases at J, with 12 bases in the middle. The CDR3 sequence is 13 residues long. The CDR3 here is CASSVVVEGAQYF. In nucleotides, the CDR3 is TGTGCCAGCAGCGTAGTAGTAGAGGGGGCGCAGTATTTT.